What follows describes a single T cell receptor (beta chain). Its cognate antigen is unknown. This CDR3 has 13 residues. The V end was cut by 6 bases, the J end by 6 bases, with 11 bases between. The data stem from a study of T cell responses to AZD1222 COVID-19 vaccine. Study results and caveats: Across spike, vaccine-associated CD4 TCRs were found, dominant at 160-218 and 743-854.

TCRdb's copy holds only in-frame clones and misses some; the assay was immunoSEQ multiplex PCR. The sample yields roughly 200,000 clones, more than 90% seen once. The V gene is TRBV12-3 or TRBV12-4, the J gene TRBJ2-2; possibly TRBD2 for D (5 bases). The source of this sequence is an adult who received the MenACWY meningococcal vaccine as a control. The sequencing here drew on peripheral blood, taken 28 days after the second dose of the MenACWY control vaccine. The CDR3 protein is CASSLTDSGELFF. The CDR3 bases are TGTGCCAGCAGCCTAACGGACTCCGGGGAGCTGTTTTTT.